The rows below give T cell receptor beta chains drawn from one sample of a study of blood T cells in healthy people across ages. In TCRdb, the 5' RACE reads were re-called with MiXCR into one record per CDR3 protein. The data contain hundreds of thousands of distinct CDR3 sequences, 35% to 40% of them seen just once; the ten biggest clones take up about an eighth. The sequenced sample was blood. The receptors shown here come from a man aged 18 to 30 in good health. Both conserved end residues are part of each CDR3. D genes are given only for firm matches. Only some rows state a clone size, as once, few, many or a class for expanded clones.

v_call: TRBV7-2; d_call: NA; j_call: TRBJ2-3; clone_size: few; cdr3_aa: CASSPGEGKNTQYF; cdr3_nt: TGTGCCAGCAGCCCAGGAGAGGGGAAAAATACGCAGTATTTT
v_call: TRBV27; d_call: NA; j_call: TRBJ1-6; clone_size: NA; cdr3_aa: CASSQRDILSPLHF; cdr3_nt: TGTGCCAGCAGTCAAAGGGACATCTTGTCACCCCTCCACTTT
v_call: TRBV12-3/TRBV12-4; d_call: NA; j_call: TRBJ1-5; clone_size: NA; cdr3_aa: CASRDSGNQPQHF; cdr3_nt: TGTGCCAGCAGAGACTCGGGCAATCAGCCCCAGCATTTT
v_call: TRBV18; d_call: NA; j_call: TRBJ2-1; clone_size: many; cdr3_aa: CASSPMTDRDEQFF; cdr3_nt: TGTGCCAGCTCACCAATGACCGATCGCGATGAGCAGTTCTTC
v_call: TRBV5-1; d_call: NA; j_call: TRBJ1-4; clone_size: NA; cdr3_aa: CASSLAAGTSEKLFF; cdr3_nt: TGCGCCAGCAGCTTGGCGGCCGGAACTAGTGAAAAACTGTTTTTT
v_call: TRBV6-4; d_call: TRBD1; j_call: TRBJ2-2; clone_size: many; cdr3_aa: CASSPSGTGENTGELFF; cdr3_nt: TGTGCCAGCAGCCCCTCCGGGACAGGGGAGAACACCGGGGAGCTGTTTTTT
v_call: TRBV5-1; d_call: NA; j_call: TRBJ1-1; clone_size: NA; cdr3_aa: CASRAEALNTEAFF; cdr3_nt: TGCGCCAGCAGGGCGGAGGCCTTGAACACTGAAGCTTTCTTT
v_call: TRBV2; d_call: TRBD2; j_call: TRBJ2-1; clone_size: NA; cdr3_aa: CASSEASGGALYNEQFF; cdr3_nt: TGTGCCAGCAGTGAAGCTAGCGGGGGAGCACTTTACAATGAGCAGTTCTTC
v_call: TRBV12-3/TRBV12-4; d_call: NA; j_call: TRBJ2-2; clone_size: NA; cdr3_aa: CASTKQVAGTGELFF; cdr3_nt: TGTGCCAGCACTAAACAGGTGGCGGGTACCGGGGAGCTGTTTTTT
v_call: TRBV5-1; d_call: NA; j_call: TRBJ2-1; clone_size: NA; cdr3_aa: CASSRSRSYNEQFF; cdr3_nt: TGCGCCAGCAGTAGAAGCCGCTCCTACAATGAGCAGTTCTTC
v_call: TRBV5-1; d_call: NA; j_call: TRBJ1-1; clone_size: NA; cdr3_aa: CASSIDNREVTEAFF; cdr3_nt: TGCGCCAGCAGCATAGATAACAGGGAGGTGACTGAAGCTTTCTTT
v_call: TRBV24-1; d_call: NA; j_call: TRBJ1-2; clone_size: NA; cdr3_aa: CATRGPIYGYTF; cdr3_nt: TGTGCCACCAGAGGACCGATCTATGGCTACACCTTC
v_call: TRBV6-5; d_call: TRBD1; j_call: TRBJ1-2; clone_size: NA; cdr3_aa: CASSYSGTGAGVGYGYTF; cdr3_nt: TGTGCCAGCAGTTACTCGGGGACAGGGGCAGGAGTAGGCTATGGCTACACCTTC
v_call: TRBV7-8; d_call: TRBD1; j_call: TRBJ2-5; clone_size: NA; cdr3_aa: CASSFTYSGTGGRETQYF; cdr3_nt: TGTGCCAGCAGCTTCACCTACTCCGGGACAGGGGGACGGGAGACCCAGTACTTC
v_call: TRBV11-1; d_call: NA; j_call: TRBJ2-1; clone_size: NA; cdr3_aa: CASSLRQGTYSYNEQFF; cdr3_nt: TGTGCCAGCAGCTTACGGCAGGGGACCTACTCCTACAATGAGCAGTTCTTC
v_call: TRBV6-6; d_call: TRBD2; j_call: TRBJ2-1; clone_size: NA; cdr3_aa: CASSFSPGLAGEGEQFF; cdr3_nt: TGTGCCAGCAGCTTCAGTCCGGGACTAGCGGGAGAGGGGGAGCAGTTCTTC
v_call: TRBV5-1; d_call: NA; j_call: TRBJ2-1; clone_size: few; cdr3_aa: CASSLPLDSPRSSYNEQFF; cdr3_nt: TGCGCCAGCAGCCTCCCCTTGGACAGTCCCAGGAGCTCCTACAATGAGCAGTTCTTC
v_call: TRBV20-1; d_call: NA; j_call: TRBJ1-1; clone_size: few; cdr3_aa: CSVYRGGTEAFF; cdr3_nt: TGCAGCGTCTATCGAGGGGGCACTGAAGCTTTCTTT
v_call: TRBV28; d_call: NA; j_call: TRBJ2-5; clone_size: once; cdr3_aa: CASSLRFRDEQYF; cdr3_nt: TGTGCCAGCAGTTTACGGTTCAGGGATGAGCAGTACTTC
v_call: TRBV12-3/TRBV12-4; d_call: TRBD1; j_call: TRBJ1-1; clone_size: once; cdr3_aa: CASSPRTGGANTEAFF; cdr3_nt: TGTGCCAGCAGCCCGCGGACAGGGGGCGCGAACACTGAAGCTTTCTTT
v_call: TRBV18; d_call: NA; j_call: TRBJ2-5; clone_size: NA; cdr3_aa: CASSPRIRQETQYF; cdr3_nt: TGTGCCAGCTCACCACGAATTCGTCAAGAGACCCAGTACTTC